This T cell receptor beta chain was identified during a study of naive and memory T cell subsets. Two oligonucleotides, mixed equimolar, formed the beta constant-region primer covering TRBC1 and TRBC2. TCRdb passed the UMI-ligation and nested PCR reads through MiXCR, listing each CDR3 protein once. The sample carries fewer than 30,000 distinct CDR3 sequences, about 10% recorded once. The sequenced material came from effector memory CD4+ T cells from blood. Noted subset: effector memory, CD45RA- CD27-. The clonotype was recovered from a human donor in good health.

The CDR3 loop is CASSPPNRAATKAFF. CDR3 nucleotides: TGTGCCAGCAGTCCCCCGAACAGGGCGGCAACTAAAGCTTTCTTT. This sequence joins TRBV12-3 or TRBV12-4 and TRBJ1-1, with D maybe TRBD1 (6 bases). Trimming cost V 5 bases and J 9 bases, with 22 bases left between them. The CDR3 spans 15 residues.